One sample yielded the 17 T cell receptor beta chains listed below, sequenced in a study of blood T cell repertoires in COVID-19. Measured with immunoSEQ multiplex PCR; TCRdb has only the in-frame clones, and not every one. This table has about 200,000 clones, approximately 89% appearing once. Sequencing used PBMCs or T cells enriched from blood (not recorded which). The receptor source for this set is a woman aged 25 to 39 with acute COVID-19.

This chain joins TRBV4-1 and TRBJ1-2; TRBD1 might be the D (5 bases). The V gene's germline CDR1 is MGHRA and CDR2 YSYEKL. The CDR3 length is 15 residues. Trimming pared 0 bases from V and 3 bases from J, leaving 11 bases between. CDR3 region: CASSQDLVTDYGYTF. CDR3 nucleotide sequence: TGCGCCAGCAGCCAAGATCTTGTGACAGACTATGGCTACACCTTC.

The genes are TRBV6-5 and TRBJ1-1; D gene ambiguous. V was clipped by 0 bases and J by 5 bases, with 7 bases between them. This CDR3 region has 13 residues. Germline loops: CDR1 MNHEY, CDR2 SVGAGI. For the CDR3, the DNA is TGTGCCAGCAGTTACTCGGGCTTAACTGAAGCTTTCTTT. Protein product: CASSYSGLTEAFF.

The genes are TRBV5-1 and TRBJ2-3; D is possibly TRBD1 (5 bases). CDR1 SGHRS and CDR2 YFSETQ come from the germline V gene. Trimming took 0 bases from V and 4 from J, leaving 9 bases between them. There are 14 residues in the CDR3. The CDR3 sequence: CASSLAQGADTQYF. CDR3 nucleotide sequence: TGCGCCAGCAGCTTGGCGCAGGGTGCAGATACGCAGTATTTT.

The chain is built from TRBV7-2 and TRBJ1-4; D perhaps matches TRBD1 (5 bases). Trimming left V 5 bases short and J 0 bases short, with 10 bases between. There are 15 residues in the CDR3. Germline V gene lookup returns CDR1 SGHTA and CDR2 FQGNSA. CDR3 coding DNA: TGTGCCAGCAGCCCTACAGGTTCAACTAATGAAAAACTGTTTTTT. This translates into CASSPTGSTNEKLFF.

CDR3 sequence reads: CASSSPGQGSEKLFF. CDR3 DNA: TGTGCCAGCAGTTCCCCGGGACAGGGGAGTGAAAAACTGTTTTTT. V is TRBV6-6 and J is TRBJ1-4, with 10 bases matching TRBD1. CDR3 length: 15 amino acids. CDR1 is MNHNY and CDR2 is SVGAGI in the germline V gene (reference sequence). The V segment lost 4 bases and the J segment 7 bases; nucleotides outside the gene matches: 6.

The genes are TRBV6-5 and TRBJ1-1, with a possible D match to TRBD1 (6 bases). V lost 7 bases to trimming and J lost 2 bases, with 14 bases between them. Per germline, CDR1 MNHEY and CDR2 SVGAGI. The CDR3 runs 14 residues. The CDR3 region is CASKPGTTNTEAFF. The CDR3 DNA reads TGTGCCAGCAAACCCGGGACAACAAACACTGAAGCTTTCTTT.

The chain links TRBV19 to TRBJ2-5; 8 bases agree with TRBD1. V lost 6 bases to trimming and J lost 5 bases; unmatched junction nucleotides: 17. This CDR3 spans 17 amino acids. CDR1 and CDR2 (germline): LNHDA, SQIVND (reference sequence). The chain's CDR3 is CASRAGTGGRSSETQYF. The CDR3 region has the DNA TGTGCCAGTAGGGCCGGGACAGGAGGAAGGAGTAGTGAGACCCAGTACTTC.

The chain uses TRBV5-1 and TRBJ1-2, with 11 nucleotides matching TRBD1. J gave up 5 bases and V 1 base, and 4 bases lay outside the gene matches. This CDR3 comprises 15 residues. The germline V gene encodes CDR1 SGHRS and CDR2 YFSETQ. In DNA form, the CDR3 reads TGCGCCAGCAGCTTGTCCGGGACAGGGGGTTATGGCTACACCTTC. This codes for CASSLSGTGGYGYTF.

Regarding this clone: The junction differs from germline at one of its ends, possibly a read error. The chain links TRBV29-1 to TRBJ1-2, with 7 bases aligning to TRBD1. The CDR3 spans 16 residues. CDR1 and CDR2 (germline): SQVTM, ANQGSEA. For the CDR3, the DNA is TGCAGCGTCGAAGACCCCGGGACAGAATATAACTATGGCTACACCTTC. Translating gives CSVEDPGTEYNYGYTF. The entire variable domain, with the rest obtained from reference TRBV29-1 and TRBJ1-2, is as follows: SAVISQKPSRDICQRGTSLTIQCQVDSQVTMMFWYRQQPGQSLTLIATANQGSEATYESGFVIDKFPISRPNLTFSTLTVSNMSPEDSSIYLCSVEDPGTEYNYGYTFGSGTRLTVV.

V gene TRBV5-1 combines with J gene TRBJ1-1; D remains unclear. The CDR3 sequence is 14 residues long. The germline CDR1 and CDR2 sequences are SGHRS and YFSETQ. V was shortened by 1 base and J by 1 base, with 8 bases between the two germline ends. The CDR3 protein is CASSLLRGNTEAFF. CDR3 bases: TGCGCCAGCAGCTTGCTGCGGGGGAACACTGAAGCTTTCTTT.

V gene TRBV7-9 combines with J gene TRBJ1-6; 7 bases fit TRBD1. J was trimmed by 4 bases and V by 4 bases; bases with no gene match: 7. Germline V lookup: CDR1 SEHNR, CDR2 FQNEAQ (reference sequence). The CDR3 runs to 16 residues. CDR3 sequence (DNA): TGTGCCAGCAGCTCCCGGGACAGCTTGTATAATTCACCCCTCCACTTT. It yields the protein CASSSRDSLYNSPLHF. The complete variable domain, with remaining parts taken from reference TRBV7-9 and TRBJ1-6, reads DTGVSQNPRHKITKRGQNVTFRCDPISEHNRLYWYRQTLGQGPEFLTYFQNEAQLEKSRLLSDRFSAERPKGSFSTLEIQRTEQGDSAMYLCASSSRDSLYNSPLHFGNGTRLTVT.

The chain uses TRBV5-1 and TRBJ1-1; D uncertain. The germline V gene encodes CDR1 SGHRS and CDR2 YFSETQ. CDR3 length: 14 residues. Trimming took 4 bases from V and 4 from J, leaving 14 bases between them. This chain's CDR3 is CASSLEGESTEAFF. The CDR3 DNA follows: TGCGCCAGCAGCCTGGAAGGAGAGAGCACTGAAGCTTTCTTT.

The genes are TRBV30 and TRBJ1-4; weak D call: TRBD1 (6 bases). The CDR3 has 13 residues. The V gene lost 2 bases and the J gene lost 6 bases, with 10 bases spanning the gap. From germline, CDR1 is GTSNPN and CDR2 SVGIG (reference sequence). The CDR3 region is CAWSREGDEKLFF. Written as DNA, the CDR3 is TGTGCCTGGAGTCGTGAGGGGGATGAAAAACTGTTTTTT.

The chain carries TRBV3-1 (or the pseudogene TRBV3-2) and TRBJ1-5; D unresolved. Between the trimmed V and J ends, which lost 1 base and 4 bases, there was a span of 5 bases. The CDR3 loop spans 13 amino acids. Germline assignment: CDR1 LGHDT and CDR2 YNNKEL (reference sequence). This CDR3 reads CASSQGGNQPQHF. CDR3 bases: TGTGCCAGCAGCCAAGGAGGGAATCAGCCCCAGCATTTT.

The J gene is TRBJ2-2, the V gene TRBV7-2; D may be TRBD1 (6 bases). From germline, CDR1 is SGHTA and CDR2 FQGNSA. Trimming removed 3 bases at V and 6 bases at J, with 17 bases between. This CDR3 spans 16 amino acids. CDR3: CASSFRTGILSGELFF. CDR3 coding DNA: TGTGCCAGCAGCTTCCGTACAGGGATTCTTTCCGGGGAGCTGTTTTTT.

The rearrangement joins TRBV20-1 to TRBJ1-5, with 8 bases that match TRBD1. The CDR3 covers 15 residues. The ends lost 3 bases at V and 3 bases at J; junction bases unmatched: 7. In germline, CDR1 is DFQATT, CDR2 SNEGSKA (reference sequence). The CDR3 protein is CSASRPGQDNQPQHF. The DNA of the CDR3 is TGCAGTGCTAGTCGTCCGGGACAGGACAATCAGCCCCAGCATTTT.

The chain's CDR3 is CASSRGTFSTDTQYF. In DNA form, the CDR3 reads TGTGCCAGTAGTCGTGGGACTTTTAGCACAGATACGCAGTATTTT. The rearrangement uses TRBV19 and TRBJ2-3, with D tentatively TRBD2 (6 bases). CDR3 length: 15 amino acids. The V gene's germline CDR1 is LNHDA and CDR2 SQIVND (reference sequence). V was trimmed by 5 bases and J by 0 bases, leaving 12 bases between them.